This T cell receptor (beta chain) was identified during a study of siplizumab effects on memory and regulatory T cells. Germline V CDR1 and CDR2: SGHNT, YENEEA. The CDR3 covers 16 residues. The junction had 7 bases not matched to a gene; V was cut back by 4 bases and J by 3 bases. TCRdb keeps only in-frame clones here, not all; method: immunoSEQ multiplex PCR. The sample shows nearly 85,000 clones, 95% of them seen only once. The V call is TRBV11-3, the J call TRBJ2-1; 9 nucleotides match TRBD2. Sequencing was done on a sample of CD8+ T cells sorted from blood. The receptor was derived from a human donor in good health. CDR3 sequence (DNA): TGTGCCAGCAGCTCGTCTGAGCGGGAGGACTACAATGAGCAGTTCTTC. Residues: CASSSSEREDYNEQFF.